These 9 T cell receptor beta chains were sequenced from one sample in a study of blood T cell repertoires in COVID-19. Clones were read by immunoSEQ multiplex PCR, and TCRdb kept only the in-frame ones, dropping some. This repertoire shows some 200,000 clones, roughly nine tenths found once; its top ten account for approximately 11%. The sequenced sample consisted of peripheral blood. The receptor set was obtained from a woman aged 55-69 years with COVID-19, enrolled during active disease.

The chain carries TRBV24-1 and TRBJ1-5; 8 bases align to TRBD1. This CDR3 comprises 17 residues. The V and J ends lost 4 bases and 4 bases, in that order; junction bases with no gene match: 11. Germline V gene lookup returns CDR1 KGHDR and CDR2 SFDVKD. As DNA, the CDR3 is TGTGCCACCAGTGACGCTATCCCGGGACAGGCTAATCAGCCCCAGCATTTT. Protein product: CATSDAIPGQANQPQHF.

This clone has only one observation. The chain carries TRBV3-1 (or the pseudogene TRBV3-2) and TRBJ2-3; D is unresolved. CDR3 length: 14 amino acids. The V end was cut by 5 bases, the J end by 1 base, with 10 bases between. The germline gives CDR1 LGHDT, CDR2 YNNKEL (reference sequence). CDR3 region: CASSAYHGTDTQYF. CDR3 nucleotide sequence: TGTGCCAGCAGCGCCTACCATGGCACAGATACGCAGTATTTT.

The V gene is TRBV19, the J gene TRBJ1-5; perhaps TRBD1 as D (5 bases). Germline CDR1 is LNHDA and CDR2 is SQIVND (reference sequence). CDR3 length equals 15 residues. Trimming left V 7 bases short and J 5 bases short, with 18 bases between. The CDR3 here is CASNLGPGGYQPQHF. CDR3 DNA sequence: TGTGCCAGTAACCTAGGGCCCGGGGGTTATCAGCCCCAGCATTTT.

J is TRBJ1-4 and V is TRBV30, with TRBD1 identical over 9 bases. The germline V gene has CDR1 GTSNPN and CDR2 SVGIG (reference sequence). The CDR3 consists of 15 residues. V lost 2 bases and J lost 7; bases outside the gene matches: 8. For the CDR3, the DNA is TGTGCCTGGAGTACCCCGGGACAGGGACGTGAAAAACTGTTTTTT. Translation: CAWSTPGQGREKLFF.

This chain links TRBV9 with TRBJ2-5; 7 nucleotides line up with TRBD2. The CDR3 spans 13 residues. Unmatched junction bases numbered 6, after V lost 7 bases and J lost 3 bases. Per germline, CDR1 SGDLS and CDR2 YYNGEE. The CDR3 nucleotides read TGTGCCAGCGCCCCGGGAGGCGAAGAGACCCAGTACTTC. Amino acid sequence: CASAPGGEETQYF. The variable domain in full, with the rest retrieved from reference TRBV9 and TRBJ2-5, is DSGVTQTPKHLITATGQRVTLRCSPRSGDLSVYWYQQSLDQGLQFLIQYYNGEERAKGNILERFSAQQFPDLHSELNLSSLELGDSALYFCASAPGGEETQYFGPGTRLLVL.

The chain links TRBV6-5 to TRBJ2-3, with D perhaps TRBD1 (6 bases). The CDR3 has 16 amino acids. Trimming shortened V by 0 bases and J by 0 bases, and 10 bases separated the two germline ends. Germline V gene sequence: CDR1 MNHEY, CDR2 SVGAGI. CDR3 sequence reads: CASSYSPGASTDTQYF. CDR3 bases: TGTGCCAGCAGTTACTCGCCAGGGGCAAGCACAGATACGCAGTATTTT.

The chain carries TRBV19 and TRBJ2-3, with 14 bases identical to TRBD2. The trim removed 4 bases at V and 5 bases at J, leaving 5 bases unmatched. The CDR3 is 16 amino acids. Germline CDR1 reads LNHDA; CDR2 reads SQIVND (reference sequence). CDR3 in DNA: TGTGCCAGTAGTACCGGGACTAGCGGGAGAGGAGATACGCAGTATTTT. Translation gives CASSTGTSGRGDTQYF.

This clone was found a few times. The chain employs TRBV4-2 and TRBJ2-7, with D possibly TRBD1 on 6 matching bases. The germline CDR1 and CDR2 sequences are LGHNA and YNFKEQ. The germline V and J ends were trimmed by 0 bases and 3 bases, with 9 bases remaining between them. The CDR3 has 14 amino acids. CDR3 coding DNA: TGTGCCAGCAGCCAAGATGAGGACAGCTACGAGCAGTACTTC. This translates into CASSQDEDSYEQYF.

This chain joins TRBV5-1 and TRBJ2-2; the D is unclear. The length of the CDR3 is 15 residues. Trimming took 1 base from V and 1 from J, leaving 8 bases between them. Germline-derived CDR1 and CDR2 are SGHRS and YFSETQ. CDR3 sequence (DNA): TGCGCCAGCAGCTTGAGAACCGGGAACACCGGGGAGCTGTTTTTT. This translates into CASSLRTGNTGELFF.